The 9 T cell receptor beta chains below come from one sample, sequenced in a study of cytomegalovirus exposure and HLA in healthy donors. PCR employed 60 Vbeta and 13 Jbeta primers. Here immunoSEQ multiplex PCR was the method, and the copy in TCRdb shows in-frame clones only, minus some. Among roughly 150,000 clones listed, around 76% were seen once. The sample was PBMCs. The receptors stem from a man in his forties in good health and CMV-seronegative.

The V gene is TRBV6-1, the J gene TRBJ2-7; D unresolved. The CDR3 consists of 11 residues. Trimming removed 10 bases at V and 2 bases at J, with 9 bases between. In germline, CDR1 is MNHNS, CDR2 SASEGT. CDR3: CATCRAYEQYF. For the CDR3, the DNA is TGTGCCACCTGTCGGGCCTACGAGCAGTACTTC.

This chain uses TRBV6-5 with TRBJ2-7, with 10 bases identical to TRBD2. Germline assignment: CDR1 MNHEY and CDR2 SVGAGI. Trimming removed 9 bases from V and 4 bases from J; junction bases left unmatched: 6. This CDR3 has 13 residues. In DNA form, the CDR3 reads TGTGCCAGTTTAGCGGGAGGAGGGTACGAGCAGTACTTC. This gives the protein CASLAGGGYEQYF.

V gene TRBV4-1 combines with J gene TRBJ2-3, with 9 bases lining up with TRBD2. The J segment lost 1 base and the V segment lost 3 bases, leaving 2 bases of the junction unmatched. This CDR3 comprises 15 residues. Germline-derived CDR1 and CDR2 are MGHRA and YSYEKL. Here the CDR3 DNA reads TGCGCCAGCAGCCAGTTAGCGGGAGGCACAGATACGCAGTATTTT. Amino acids: CASSQLAGGTDTQYF.

The V gene is TRBV9, the J gene TRBJ2-5; D unclear. Judging by the DNA end, TRBJ2-7 fits better; the J call may be wrong. This CDR3 is 13 amino acids long. The germline CDR1 and CDR2 sequences are SGDLS and YYNGEE. DNA of the CDR3: TGTGCCAGCAGCGTATCCGCCGCCTACGAGCAGTACTTC. It yields the protein CASSVSAAYEQYF.

This chain links TRBV11-3 with TRBJ2-1; 10 nucleotides agree with TRBD2. V lost 1 base to trimming and J lost 2 bases; unmatched junction nucleotides: 5. From germline, CDR1 is SGHNT and CDR2 YENEEA. The length of the CDR3 is 17 residues. CDR3 DNA sequence: TGTGCCAGCAGCTTAGGGGAACTAGCGGGAACCTACAATGAGCAGTTCTTC. This codes for CASSLGELAGTYNEQFF. Together with reference TRBV11-3 and TRBJ2-1, the CDR3 gives the full variable domain: EAGVVQSPRYKIIEKKQPVAFWCNPISGHNTLYWYLQNLGQGPELLIRYENEEAVDDSQLPKDRFSAERLKGVDSTLKIQPAELGDSAVYLCASSLGELAGTYNEQFFGPGTRLTVL.

The genes are TRBV15 and TRBJ1-2; 12 bases line up with TRBD1. V was clipped by 3 bases and J by 1 base; unmatched bases: 3. The V gene's germline CDR1 is LNHNV and CDR2 YYDKDF (reference sequence). This CDR3 comprises 16 residues. The CDR3 bases are TGTGCCACCAGCAGGGGGGACAGGGGGCTTAACTATGGCTACACCTTC. This translates into CATSRGDRGLNYGYTF.

The V and J genes are TRBV2 and TRBJ2-7, with TRBD2 identical over 8 bases. CDR3 length: 12 amino acids. The V gene's germline CDR1 is SNHLY and CDR2 FYNNEI. With V trimmed by 4 bases and J by 12 bases, 8 bases remained unmatched. The CDR3 region is CASSVSGGTRYF. CDR3 bases: TGTGCCAGCAGTGTCTCGGGGGGGACGCGGTACTTC.

This clone was seen a handful of times. This CDR3 reads CASSWGQAYSGANVLTF. The CDR3 nucleotides are TGTGCCAGCAGCTGGGGACAGGCATACTCTGGGGCCAACGTCCTGACTTTC. The V call is TRBV11-1, the J call TRBJ2-6, with 8 bases identical to TRBD1. With 4 bases clipped from V and 0 bases from J, the junction kept 5 bases outside the gene matches. Germline lookup yields CDR1 SGHAT and CDR2 FQDESV (reference sequence). CDR3 length: 17 residues.

The V gene is TRBV6-1, the J gene TRBJ2-7; 13 nucleotides line up with TRBD2. The length of the CDR3 is 15 residues. The J segment lost 9 bases and the V segment lost 4 bases, leaving 9 bases of the junction unmatched. Germline values: CDR1 MNHNS, CDR2 SASEGT. CDR3 DNA sequence: TGTGCCAGCAGTGCCCAAAGGACTAGCGGGAGATCGCAGTACTTC. Encoded protein: CASSAQRTSGRSQYF.